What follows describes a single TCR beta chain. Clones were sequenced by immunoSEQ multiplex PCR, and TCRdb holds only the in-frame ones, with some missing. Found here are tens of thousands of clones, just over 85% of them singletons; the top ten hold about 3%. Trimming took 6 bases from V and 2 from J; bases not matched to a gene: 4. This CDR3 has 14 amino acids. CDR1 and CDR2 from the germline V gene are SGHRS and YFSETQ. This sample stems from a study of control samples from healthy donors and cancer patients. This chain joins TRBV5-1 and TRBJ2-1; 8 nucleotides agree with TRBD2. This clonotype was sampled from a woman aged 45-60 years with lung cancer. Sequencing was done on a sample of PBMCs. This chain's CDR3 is CASKSGGPYNEQFF. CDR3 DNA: TGCGCCAGCAAAAGCGGGGGCCCCTACAATGAGCAGTTCTTC.